Each of the 7 T cell receptor beta chains below was sequenced from the same sample in a study of blood T cell repertoires in COVID-19 (TCRdb year 2020). Libraries were prepared through the immunoSEQ multiplex PCR assay. This is the immuneACCESS table as TCRdb keeps it, with only in-frame sequences that have V and J called. A part of the clones is gone; compared with another copy, unresolved V genes explain less than half, and the rest is unexplained. The sample has 430,000 or so clones on record, around nine tenths of them singletons. The ten largest make up roughly 1.4% of the sample. Source material: PBMCs or T cells enriched from blood (not recorded which). All receptors derive from a woman aged 18-35 years who had been exposed to COVID-19.

V gene TRBV24-1 combines with J gene TRBJ2-1, with TRBD1 as a possible D gene (5 bases). The CDR3 length is 16 residues. Germline V gene lookup returns CDR1 KGHDR and CDR2 SFDVKD. V was trimmed by 5 bases and J by 7 bases, leaving 20 bases between them. This CDR3 reads CATSAKKAGWANEQFF. The CDR3 region has the DNA TGTGCCACCAGTGCCAAAAAGGCAGGGTGGGCTAATGAGCAGTTCTTC.

The table lists this clone with a count of one. The chain links TRBV27 to TRBJ2-7; D uncertain. CDR1 and CDR2 (germline): MNHEY, SMNVEV (reference sequence). Deletions cut 3 bases from V and 2 bases from J, with 17 bases between. This CDR3 contains 16 residues. CDR3 loop: CASSFSPRDPTYEQYF. The DNA of the CDR3 is TGTGCCAGCAGTTTTTCCCCTAGAGACCCCACCTACGAGCAGTACTTC.

The chain uses TRBV6-5 and TRBJ1-2; 8 nucleotides align to TRBD1. Germline V CDR1 and CDR2: MNHEY, SVGAGI. The CDR3 has 13 amino acids. The junction had 5 bases not matched to a gene; V was cut back by 4 bases and J by 7 bases. As DNA, the CDR3 is TGTGCCAGCAGTTCCAGGGGGCGTGGTGGCTACACCTTC. Translation gives CASSSRGRGGYTF.

This clone was seen just once. The J gene is TRBJ2-7, the V gene TRBV7-3, with a weak D call TRBD1 (6 bases). Per the germline V gene, CDR1 is SGHTA and CDR2 is FQGTGA. The CDR3 is made up of 15 amino acids. V lost 5 bases and J lost 0, with 14 bases in between. CDR3: CASSPRAGASYEQYF. Written as DNA, the CDR3 is TGTGCCAGCAGCCCTAGGGCAGGGGCCTCCTACGAGCAGTACTTC.

The chain has TRBV4-1 and TRBJ2-3; 11 bases match TRBD2. The CDR3 sequence is 18 residues long. Trimming removed 3 bases from V and 6 bases from J; junction bases left unmatched: 14. CDR1 is MGHRA and CDR2 is YSYEKL in the germline V gene. CDR3 in DNA: TGCGCCAGCAGCCACTCTTCGTTGACTAGCGGGAAGGGGGATACGCAGTATTTT. It is translated as CASSHSSLTSGKGDTQYF.

The chain has TRBV20-1 and TRBJ2-4; D is perhaps TRBD2 (6 bases). The CDR3 has 11 residues. The germline gives CDR1 DFQATT, CDR2 SNEGSKA (reference sequence). The germline V and J ends were trimmed by 5 bases and 9 bases, with 11 bases remaining between them. In nucleotides, the CDR3 is TGCAGTGCTGGGTTGGGGGGCATTCAGTACTTC. Encoded protein: CSAGLGGIQYF.

The chain employs TRBV6-4 and TRBJ2-3; TRBD2 aligns across 7 bases. With 5 bases clipped from V and 5 bases from J, the junction kept 10 bases outside the gene matches. Germline assignment: CDR1 MRHNA and CDR2 SNTAGT. The CDR3 covers 15 residues. The CDR3 DNA reads TGTGCCAGCAGTCGGTCTAGCGGCTGGGGAGATACGCAGTATTTT. Its protein product is CASSRSSGWGDTQYF.